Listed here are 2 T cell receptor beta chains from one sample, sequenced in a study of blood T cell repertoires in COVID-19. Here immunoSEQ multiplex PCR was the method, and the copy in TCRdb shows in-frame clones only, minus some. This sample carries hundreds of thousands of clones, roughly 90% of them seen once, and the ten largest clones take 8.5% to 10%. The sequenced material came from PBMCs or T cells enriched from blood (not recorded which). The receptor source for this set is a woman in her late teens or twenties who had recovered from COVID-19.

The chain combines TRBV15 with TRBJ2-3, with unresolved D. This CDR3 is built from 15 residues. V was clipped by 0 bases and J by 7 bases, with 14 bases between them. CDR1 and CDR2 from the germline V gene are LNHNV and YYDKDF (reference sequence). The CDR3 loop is CATSRDLGSFYTQYF. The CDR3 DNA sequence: TGTGCCACCAGCAGAGATCTCGGTAGTTTCTATACGCAGTATTTT.

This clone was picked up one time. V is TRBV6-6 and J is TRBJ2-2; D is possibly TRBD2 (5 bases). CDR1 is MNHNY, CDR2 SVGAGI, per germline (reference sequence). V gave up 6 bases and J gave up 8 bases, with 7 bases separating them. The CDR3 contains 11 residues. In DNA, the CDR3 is TGTGCCAGCAGGGCGGGTGGGGAGCTGTTTTTT. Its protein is CASRAGGELFF.